The rows below give T cell receptor beta chains drawn from one sample of a study of molecular identifiers for immune sequencing clone quantification. From the PCR reads, TCRdb called clonotypes with MiXCR, one entry per CDR3 protein. The table shows 75,000 to 95,000 distinct CDR3 sequences, with roughly 25% occurring only once. Material: naive CD8+ T cells from blood, with Jurkat cell RNA spiked in. The receptor source for this set is a human donor in good health. Some libraries in this study had Jurkat cell RNA spiked in. Both conserved end residues are part of each CDR3. D genes are given only for firm matches. Clone sizes are given selectively: once, few, many, or a class where the clone is expanded.

cdr3_nt: TGTGCCAGCAGTCTACTAGCGGGAGACACAGATACGCAGTATTTT; cdr3_aa: CASSLLAGDTDTQYF; v_call: TRBV9; clone_size: many; d_call: TRBD2; j_call: TRBJ2-3
cdr3_nt: TGCAGCGTACGACTAGCGGATTACAATGAGCAGTTCTTC; cdr3_aa: CSVRLADYNEQFF; v_call: TRBV29-1; clone_size: few; d_call: TRBD2; j_call: TRBJ2-1
cdr3_nt: TGCGCCAGCAGCCCGGGCCACAGGGGCTACGAGCAGTACTTC; cdr3_aa: CASSPGHRGYEQYF; v_call: TRBV4-3; clone_size: many; d_call: TRBD1; j_call: TRBJ2-7
cdr3_nt: TGTGCCAGCAGCCAACCGGTGGCAGGGGATCACGAGCAGTACTTC; cdr3_aa: CASSQPVAGDHEQYF; v_call: TRBV5-4; clone_size: few; d_call: NA; j_call: TRBJ2-7
cdr3_nt: TGCGCCAGCAGCCGAGAATCGACGAGACTAGCGGTATCCTACGAGCAGTACTTC; cdr3_aa: CASSRESTRLAVSYEQYF; v_call: TRBV4-3; clone_size: NA; d_call: TRBD2; j_call: TRBJ2-7
cdr3_nt: TGCAGCGTTGAAGATCTAGCGGGGTACAATGAGCAGTTCTTC; cdr3_aa: CSVEDLAGYNEQFF; v_call: TRBV29-1; clone_size: many; d_call: TRBD2; j_call: TRBJ2-1
cdr3_nt: TGTGCCAGCTCGGACGTCCTGGAAGCTTTCTTT; cdr3_aa: CASSDVLEAFF; v_call: TRBV28; clone_size: many; d_call: NA; j_call: TRBJ1-1
cdr3_nt: TGTGCCAGCAGTCAACTAGCGGGGGCGTACACAGATACGCAGTATTTT; cdr3_aa: CASSQLAGAYTDTQYF; v_call: TRBV6-2/TRBV6-3; clone_size: many; d_call: TRBD2; j_call: TRBJ2-3
cdr3_nt: TGTGCCAGCAGCGAAGCCGGGGGCAATCAGCCCCAGCATTTT; cdr3_aa: CASSEAGGNQPQHF; v_call: TRBV7-9; clone_size: many; d_call: NA; j_call: TRBJ1-5
cdr3_nt: TGTGCCAGCAGCGATACAGGGCTGAGGGCATACGAGCAGTACTTC; cdr3_aa: CASSDTGLRAYEQYF; v_call: TRBV7-9; clone_size: few; d_call: NA; j_call: TRBJ2-7
cdr3_nt: TGTGCCAGCAGCGTAAGACTGACGAACACCGGGGAGCTGTTTTTT; cdr3_aa: CASSVRLTNTGELFF; v_call: TRBV3-1; clone_size: many; d_call: NA; j_call: TRBJ2-2
cdr3_nt: TGTGCCAGTAGTATTGGCAAAAATTCCTACAATGAGCAGTTCTTC; cdr3_aa: CASSIGKNSYNEQFF; v_call: TRBV19; clone_size: NA; d_call: NA; j_call: TRBJ2-1
cdr3_nt: TGTGCCAGCAGTTTGGGTGATGAAGCTTTCTTT; cdr3_aa: CASSLGDEAFF; v_call: TRBV27; clone_size: few; d_call: NA; j_call: TRBJ1-1
cdr3_nt: TGTGCCAGCGGCTTGTGGGACACCAACACCGGGGAGCTGTTTTTT; cdr3_aa: CASGLWDTNTGELFF; v_call: TRBV7-9; clone_size: NA; d_call: NA; j_call: TRBJ2-2
cdr3_nt: TGTGCCTGGAGTGCAGCGGGAACTAATACAGATACGCAGTATTTT; cdr3_aa: CAWSAAGTNTDTQYF; v_call: TRBV30; clone_size: many; d_call: TRBD2; j_call: TRBJ2-3
cdr3_nt: TGCGCCAGCAGCTTGACGGGGCCTGAGCAGTTCTTC; cdr3_aa: CASSLTGPEQFF; v_call: TRBV5-1; clone_size: few; d_call: NA; j_call: TRBJ2-1
cdr3_nt: TGTGCCAGCAGCTACAAACTAAGACGGCAGAACACTGAAGCTTTCTTT; cdr3_aa: CASSYKLRRQNTEAFF; v_call: TRBV7-3; clone_size: NA; d_call: NA; j_call: TRBJ1-1
cdr3_nt: TGCAGTGGGGGGACCTCCTACGAGCAGTACTTC; cdr3_aa: CSGGTSYEQYF; v_call: TRBV20-1; clone_size: many; d_call: NA; j_call: TRBJ2-7
cdr3_nt: TGCAGCGTTCCAGGGCTTAAGGCTCAGTCTGGGGCCAACGTCCTGACTTTC; cdr3_aa: CSVPGLKAQSGANVLTF; v_call: TRBV29-1; clone_size: many; d_call: NA; j_call: TRBJ2-6
cdr3_nt: TGTGCCTGGAGTGTACGCGGAGCCGAGCAGTACTTC; cdr3_aa: CAWSVRGAEQYF; v_call: TRBV30; clone_size: NA; d_call: NA; j_call: TRBJ2-7
cdr3_nt: TGCGCCAGCAGTCCAGACACTAGCAATCAGCCCCAGCATTTT; cdr3_aa: CASSPDTSNQPQHF; v_call: TRBV4-3; clone_size: many; d_call: NA; j_call: TRBJ1-5
cdr3_nt: TGTGCCAGCAGCTGGCCCGTCCGCCAAGAGACCCAGTACTTC; cdr3_aa: CASSWPVRQETQYF; v_call: TRBV5-6; clone_size: many; d_call: NA; j_call: TRBJ2-5
cdr3_nt: TGTGCCAGCAGCTTGGCGGGGGCGATCACAGATACGCAGTATTTT; cdr3_aa: CASSLAGAITDTQYF; v_call: TRBV5-6; clone_size: many; d_call: NA; j_call: TRBJ2-3
cdr3_nt: TGTGCCAGTAGCCGGGACAGGGAAATCTACGAGCAGTACTTC; cdr3_aa: CASSRDREIYEQYF; v_call: TRBV19; clone_size: few; d_call: TRBD1; j_call: TRBJ2-7
cdr3_nt: TGTGCCAGCACCCTAACCTTAGCGGGAGTTATTACCGGGGAGCTGTTTTTT; cdr3_aa: CASTLTLAGVITGELFF; v_call: TRBV6-2/TRBV6-3; clone_size: many; d_call: TRBD2; j_call: TRBJ2-2
cdr3_nt: TGTGCCAGCACCCTGGGGGGGTTGGACACTGAAGCTTTCTTT; cdr3_aa: CASTLGGLDTEAFF; v_call: TRBV12-3/TRBV12-4; clone_size: many; d_call: NA; j_call: TRBJ1-1
cdr3_nt: TGTGCCAGCACCCCTTCGGGACTAGCGGGAGGGTTCTACGAGCAGTACTTC; cdr3_aa: CASTPSGLAGGFYEQYF; v_call: TRBV11-2; clone_size: few; d_call: TRBD2; j_call: TRBJ2-7
cdr3_nt: TGTGCCAGCAGCTTATCGGGACAGGAGTTAAGACTTGAGCAGTTCTTC; cdr3_aa: CASSLSGQELRLEQFF; v_call: TRBV7-9; clone_size: few; d_call: TRBD1; j_call: TRBJ2-1
cdr3_nt: TGCGCCAGCAGCCAAGATTTTATAGGTACTGAAGCTTTCTTT; cdr3_aa: CASSQDFIGTEAFF; v_call: TRBV4-3; clone_size: many; d_call: NA; j_call: TRBJ1-1
cdr3_nt: TGTGCCAGCAGCTTCTTGGAGGTCAGGGGGAAAGAGACCCAGTACTTC; cdr3_aa: CASSFLEVRGKETQYF; v_call: TRBV11-2; clone_size: once; d_call: TRBD1; j_call: TRBJ2-5
cdr3_nt: TGTGCCAGCAGCCCGGGGACACGCCAGGAGGCTTTCTTT; cdr3_aa: CASSPGTRQEAFF; v_call: TRBV11-2; clone_size: few; d_call: NA; j_call: TRBJ1-1
cdr3_nt: TGTGCCAGCAGCTTAGTTATTTACGCGCAGTGCTTC; cdr3_aa: CASSLVIYAQCF; v_call: TRBV28; clone_size: once; d_call: NA; j_call: TRBJ2-7
cdr3_nt: TGCGCCAGCAGCCTTCACTCCATCAGACAGACGAACACCGGGGAGCTGTTTTTT; cdr3_aa: CASSLHSIRQTNTGELFF; v_call: TRBV4-1; clone_size: few; d_call: NA; j_call: TRBJ2-2
cdr3_nt: TGTGCCAGCAGCGTAGGGGACAACAACTACGAGCAGTACTTC; cdr3_aa: CASSVGDNNYEQYF; v_call: TRBV9; clone_size: many; d_call: NA; j_call: TRBJ2-7
cdr3_nt: TGTGCCAGCAGTGAGGGGACTAGCGGGAGCAATGAGCAGTTCTTC; cdr3_aa: CASSEGTSGSNEQFF; v_call: TRBV25-1; clone_size: few; d_call: TRBD2; j_call: TRBJ2-1
cdr3_nt: TGTGCCAGCAGAATCCTAGCGGGAGACGTCGGGGAGCTGTTTTTT; cdr3_aa: CASRILAGDVGELFF; v_call: TRBV7-9; clone_size: few; d_call: TRBD2; j_call: TRBJ2-2
cdr3_nt: TGTGCCAGCAGCTTACCACTGCGGGGGGAGAACAATGAGCAGTTCTTC; cdr3_aa: CASSLPLRGENNEQFF; v_call: TRBV7-9; clone_size: NA; d_call: TRBD2; j_call: TRBJ2-1
cdr3_nt: TGTGCCAGCAGTCCTTCTGGCCCCGGGGGCGGGCAGCCCCAGCATTTT; cdr3_aa: CASSPSGPGGGQPQHF; v_call: TRBV7-9; clone_size: many; d_call: NA; j_call: TRBJ1-5
cdr3_nt: TGCGCCAGCAGCCAAGTAGCAAAGGACCCGTCTCGAGGCTACACCTTC; cdr3_aa: CASSQVAKDPSRGYTF; v_call: TRBV4-3; clone_size: NA; d_call: NA; j_call: TRBJ1-2
cdr3_nt: TGTGCCAGCAGTACGGGACAGCAAATGAACACCGAAGCTCTCTTT; cdr3_aa: CASSTGQQMNTEALF; v_call: TRBV7-9; clone_size: NA; d_call: TRBD1; j_call: TRBJ1-1
cdr3_nt: TGTGCCAGCAGCTTCCCCGGCGGACTAGCGGGAGAGGGGTTAAGCACAGATACGCAGTATTTT; cdr3_aa: CASSFPGGLAGEGLSTDTQYF; v_call: TRBV7-6; clone_size: few; d_call: TRBD2; j_call: TRBJ2-3
cdr3_nt: TGTGCCAGCAGTTACTCCACGGGACAGGGATTCGCTGAAGCTTTCTTT; cdr3_aa: CASSYSTGQGFAEAFF; v_call: TRBV6-2/TRBV6-3; clone_size: few; d_call: TRBD1; j_call: TRBJ1-1
cdr3_nt: TGTGCCAGCAGCTCACCGCCCACTACGGGAAACATTCAGTACTTC; cdr3_aa: CASSSPPTTGNIQYF; v_call: TRBV7-9; clone_size: many; d_call: NA; j_call: TRBJ2-4
cdr3_nt: TGCAGTGCTAGAGGCCTTCTTCCGGGGATTAATGAAAAACTGTTTTTT; cdr3_aa: CSARGLLPGINEKLFF; v_call: TRBV20-1; clone_size: many; d_call: NA; j_call: TRBJ1-4
cdr3_nt: TGTGCCAGCAGCTTATTCAGTGGGAACACTGAAGCTTTCTTT; cdr3_aa: CASSLFSGNTEAFF; v_call: TRBV7-9; clone_size: NA; d_call: NA; j_call: TRBJ1-1
cdr3_nt: TGTGCCAGCAGCTTACTTCCGGGACAGCCTTTGGATGAGCAGTTCTTC; cdr3_aa: CASSLLPGQPLDEQFF; v_call: TRBV11-2; clone_size: few; d_call: TRBD1; j_call: TRBJ2-1
cdr3_nt: TGCAGTGCTAGAGATGGGGCTAGCGCCTCCTACGAGCAGTACTTC; cdr3_aa: CSARDGASASYEQYF; v_call: TRBV20-1; clone_size: many; d_call: NA; j_call: TRBJ2-7
cdr3_nt: TGCAGCGTTGGTACAGGGGCCAATCAGCCCCAGCATTTT; cdr3_aa: CSVGTGANQPQHF; v_call: TRBV29-1; clone_size: once; d_call: TRBD1; j_call: TRBJ1-5
cdr3_nt: TGTGCCAGCAGCTTAGCCCCGGGACAGGGGTTCACCGGGGGGCTGTTTTTT; cdr3_aa: CASSLAPGQGFTGGLFF; v_call: TRBV7-9; clone_size: NA; d_call: TRBD1; j_call: TRBJ2-2
cdr3_nt: TGTGCCAGCAGCCCCGGGATAGCGGATGGCACAGATACGCAGTATTTT; cdr3_aa: CASSPGIADGTDTQYF; v_call: TRBV7-9; clone_size: NA; d_call: NA; j_call: TRBJ2-3
cdr3_nt: TGTGCCAGCAGCCAAACCAAGGACACCACGGAGCAGTACTTC; cdr3_aa: CASSQTKDTTEQYF; v_call: TRBV11-2; clone_size: NA; d_call: NA; j_call: TRBJ2-7
cdr3_nt: TGTGCCAGCAGCGTGGGACAGGGGAACACTGAAGCTTTCTTT; cdr3_aa: CASSVGQGNTEAFF; v_call: TRBV9; clone_size: many; d_call: TRBD1; j_call: TRBJ1-1
cdr3_nt: TGTGCCAGCAGCAGACGGCCGGGACAGGGGAGGACTGGGGCCAACGTCCTGACTTTC; cdr3_aa: CASSRRPGQGRTGANVLTF; v_call: TRBV21-1; clone_size: few; d_call: NA; j_call: TRBJ2-6
cdr3_nt: TGTGCCAGCAGCTTAGGGGTGAACACTGAAGCTTTCTTT; cdr3_aa: CASSLGVNTEAFF; v_call: TRBV5-5; clone_size: many; d_call: NA; j_call: TRBJ1-1
cdr3_nt: TGTGCCAGCAGTTACAAGTTTGGATCGGTCGGGGACACTGAAGCTTTCTTT; cdr3_aa: CASSYKFGSVGDTEAFF; v_call: TRBV6-2/TRBV6-3; clone_size: NA; d_call: NA; j_call: TRBJ1-1